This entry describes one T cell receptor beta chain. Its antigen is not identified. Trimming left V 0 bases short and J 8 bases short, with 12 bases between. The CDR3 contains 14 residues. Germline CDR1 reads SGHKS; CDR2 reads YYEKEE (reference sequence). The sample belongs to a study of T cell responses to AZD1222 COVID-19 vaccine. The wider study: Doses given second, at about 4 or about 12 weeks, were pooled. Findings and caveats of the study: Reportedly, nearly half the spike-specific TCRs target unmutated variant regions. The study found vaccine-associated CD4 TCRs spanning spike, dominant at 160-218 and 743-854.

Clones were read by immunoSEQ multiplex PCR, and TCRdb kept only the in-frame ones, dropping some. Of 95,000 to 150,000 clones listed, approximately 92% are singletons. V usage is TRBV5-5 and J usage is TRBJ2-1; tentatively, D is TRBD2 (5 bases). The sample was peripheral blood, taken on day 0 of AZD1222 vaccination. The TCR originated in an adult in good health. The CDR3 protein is CASSLVPGYHEQFF. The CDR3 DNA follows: TGTGCCAGCAGCTTGGTTCCGGGGTATCATGAGCAGTTCTTC.